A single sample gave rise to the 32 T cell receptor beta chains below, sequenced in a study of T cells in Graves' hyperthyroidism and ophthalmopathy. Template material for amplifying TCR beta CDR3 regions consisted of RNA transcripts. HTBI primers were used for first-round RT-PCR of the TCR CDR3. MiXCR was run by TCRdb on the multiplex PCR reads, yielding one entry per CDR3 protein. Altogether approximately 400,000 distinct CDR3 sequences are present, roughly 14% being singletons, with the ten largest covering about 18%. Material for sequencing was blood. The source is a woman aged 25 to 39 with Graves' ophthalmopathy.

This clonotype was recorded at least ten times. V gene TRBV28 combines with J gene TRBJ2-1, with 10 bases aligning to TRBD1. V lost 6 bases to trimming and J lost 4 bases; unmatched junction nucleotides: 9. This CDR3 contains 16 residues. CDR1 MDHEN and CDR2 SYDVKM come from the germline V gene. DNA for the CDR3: TGTGCCAGCAGAGGCGGACAGGGGGGAATATACAATGAGCAGTTCTTC. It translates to CASRGGQGGIYNEQFF.

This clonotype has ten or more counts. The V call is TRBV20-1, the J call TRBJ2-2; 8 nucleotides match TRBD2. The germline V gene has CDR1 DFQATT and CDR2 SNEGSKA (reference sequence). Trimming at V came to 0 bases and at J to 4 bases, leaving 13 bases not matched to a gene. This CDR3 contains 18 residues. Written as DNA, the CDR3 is TGCAGTGCTAGAGATTGGGGCGGCGGGGGGTTTAGCACCGGGGAGCTGTTTTTT. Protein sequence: CSARDWGGGGFSTGELFF.

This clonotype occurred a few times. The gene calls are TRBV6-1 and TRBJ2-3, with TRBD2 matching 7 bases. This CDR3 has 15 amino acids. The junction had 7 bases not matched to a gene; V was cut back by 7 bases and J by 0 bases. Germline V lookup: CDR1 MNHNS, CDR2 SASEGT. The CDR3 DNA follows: TGTGCCAGCATTCTTATAGCGGGTAGCACAGATACGCAGTATTTT. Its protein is CASILIAGSTDTQYF.

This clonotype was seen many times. The CDR3 sequence: CASSPLGQGAAKNIQYF. DNA of the CDR3: TGTGCCAGCAGCCCCCTAGGACAGGGGGCGGCTAAAAACATTCAGTACTTC. This chain links TRBV3-1 with TRBJ2-4; TRBD1 aligns across 11 bases. The ends lost 4 bases at V and 4 bases at J; junction bases unmatched: 9. The CDR3 has 17 residues. The germline V gene encodes CDR1 LGHDT and CDR2 YNNKEL (reference sequence). Using reference TRBV3-1 and TRBJ2-4 for the parts outside the CDR3, the full variable domain is DTAVSQTPKYLVTQMGNDKSIKCEQNLGHDTMYWYKQDSKKFLKIMFSYNNKELIINETVPNRFSPKSPDKAHLNLHINSLELGDSAVYFCASSPLGQGAAKNIQYFGAGTRLSVL.

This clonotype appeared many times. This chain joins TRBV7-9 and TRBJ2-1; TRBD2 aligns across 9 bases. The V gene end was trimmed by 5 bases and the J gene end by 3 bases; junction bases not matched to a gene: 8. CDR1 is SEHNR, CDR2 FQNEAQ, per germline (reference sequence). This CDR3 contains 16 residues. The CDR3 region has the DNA TGTGCCAGCAGCGCCAAAACTAGCGGGCTCTACAATGAGCAGTTCTTC. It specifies CASSAKTSGLYNEQFF.

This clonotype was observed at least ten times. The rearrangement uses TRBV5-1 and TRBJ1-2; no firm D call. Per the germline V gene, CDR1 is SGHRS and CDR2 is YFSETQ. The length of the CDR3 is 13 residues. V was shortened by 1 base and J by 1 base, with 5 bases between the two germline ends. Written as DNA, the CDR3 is TGCGCCAGCAGCTTGACGAATAACTATGGCTACACCTTC. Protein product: CASSLTNNYGYTF.

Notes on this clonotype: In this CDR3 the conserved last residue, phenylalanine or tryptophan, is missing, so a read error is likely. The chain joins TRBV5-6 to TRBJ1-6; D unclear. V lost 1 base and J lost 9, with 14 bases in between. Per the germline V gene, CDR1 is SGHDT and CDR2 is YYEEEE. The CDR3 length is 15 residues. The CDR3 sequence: CASSLFSGQGSPLHS. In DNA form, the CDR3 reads TGTGCCAGCAGCTTGTTTTCCGGGCAAGGTTCACCCCTCCACTCT.

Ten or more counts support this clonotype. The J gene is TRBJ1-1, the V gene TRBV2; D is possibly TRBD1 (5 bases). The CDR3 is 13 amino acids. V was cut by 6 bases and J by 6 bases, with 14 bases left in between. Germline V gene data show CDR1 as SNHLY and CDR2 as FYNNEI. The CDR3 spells CASRGTHRPEAFF. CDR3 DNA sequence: TGTGCCAGCAGGGGGACTCACAGGCCTGAAGCTTTCTTT.

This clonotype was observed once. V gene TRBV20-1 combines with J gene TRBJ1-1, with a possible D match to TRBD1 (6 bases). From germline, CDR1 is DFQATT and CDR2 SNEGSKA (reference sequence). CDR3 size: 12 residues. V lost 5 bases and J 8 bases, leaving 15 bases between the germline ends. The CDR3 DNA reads TGCAGTGCTTCTGGGGGGACAAGCGAAGCTTTCTTT. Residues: CSASGGTSEAFF.

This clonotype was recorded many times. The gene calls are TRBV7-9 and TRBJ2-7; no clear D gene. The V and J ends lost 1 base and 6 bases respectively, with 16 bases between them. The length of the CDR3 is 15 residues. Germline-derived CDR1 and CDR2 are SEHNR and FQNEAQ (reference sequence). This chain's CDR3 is CASSLEDGSPLEQYF. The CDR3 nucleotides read TGTGCCAGCAGCTTAGAAGACGGATCACCCCTCGAGCAGTACTTC. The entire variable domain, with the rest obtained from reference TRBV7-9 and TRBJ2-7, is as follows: DTGVSQNPRHKITKRGQNVTFRCDPISEHNRLYWYRQTLGQGPEFLTYFQNEAQLEKSRLLSDRFSAERPKGSFSTLEIQRTEQGDSAMYLCASSLEDGSPLEQYFGPGTRLTVT.

CDR3 residues: CASSLVARREQFF. CDR3 nucleotides: TGCGCCAGCAGCTTGGTGGCAAGGCGTGAGCAGTTCTTC. The chain couples TRBV5-1 to TRBJ2-1, with no clear D. Germline loops: CDR1 SGHRS, CDR2 YFSETQ. The ends were cut back, 0 bases at V and 9 bases at J, with 10 bases in the middle. The CDR3 length is 13 residues.

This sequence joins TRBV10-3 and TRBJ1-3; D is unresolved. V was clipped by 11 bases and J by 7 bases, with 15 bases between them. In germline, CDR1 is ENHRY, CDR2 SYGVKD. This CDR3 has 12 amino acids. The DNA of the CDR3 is TGTGCCGCCCGCCCGGAGGTGAACACCATATATTTT. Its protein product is CAARPEVNTIYF.

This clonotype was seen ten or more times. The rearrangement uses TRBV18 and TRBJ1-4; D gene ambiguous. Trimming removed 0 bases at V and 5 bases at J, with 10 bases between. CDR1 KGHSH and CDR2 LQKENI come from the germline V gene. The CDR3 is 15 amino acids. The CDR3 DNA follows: TGTGCCAGCTCACCACCGTCAGTCCAGAATGAAAAACTGTTTTTT. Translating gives CASSPPSVQNEKLFF.

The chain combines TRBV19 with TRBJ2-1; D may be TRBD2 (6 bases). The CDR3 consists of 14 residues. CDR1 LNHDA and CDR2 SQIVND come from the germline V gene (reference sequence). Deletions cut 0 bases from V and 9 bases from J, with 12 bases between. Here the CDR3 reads CASSIDTWGGEQFF. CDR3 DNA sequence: TGTGCCAGTAGTATAGATACCTGGGGAGGTGAGCAGTTCTTC.

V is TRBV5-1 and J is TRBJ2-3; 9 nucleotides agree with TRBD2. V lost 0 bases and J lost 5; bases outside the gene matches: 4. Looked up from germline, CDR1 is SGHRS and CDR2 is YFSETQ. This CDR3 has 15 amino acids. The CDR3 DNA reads TGCGCCAGCAGCTTGGCGGCGGGAGGGGTAGATACGCAGTATTTT. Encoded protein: CASSLAAGGVDTQYF.

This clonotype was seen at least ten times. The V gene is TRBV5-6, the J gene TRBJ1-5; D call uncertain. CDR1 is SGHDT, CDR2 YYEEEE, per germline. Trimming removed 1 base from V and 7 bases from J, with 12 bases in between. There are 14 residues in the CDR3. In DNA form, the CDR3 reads TGTGCCAGCAGCTTGTGGCCTGATGGGCAGCCCCAGCATTTT. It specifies CASSLWPDGQPQHF.

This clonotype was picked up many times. CDR3 protein: CATSRDLQGTDQPQHF. CDR3 bases: TGTGCCACCAGCAGAGATCTGCAGGGAACTGATCAGCCCCAGCATTTT. The gene calls are TRBV15 and TRBJ1-5; perhaps TRBD1 as D (5 bases). Trimming removed 0 bases from V and 5 bases from J, with 14 bases in between. Germline CDR1 LNHNV, CDR2 YYDKDF (reference sequence). This CDR3 spans 16 amino acids.

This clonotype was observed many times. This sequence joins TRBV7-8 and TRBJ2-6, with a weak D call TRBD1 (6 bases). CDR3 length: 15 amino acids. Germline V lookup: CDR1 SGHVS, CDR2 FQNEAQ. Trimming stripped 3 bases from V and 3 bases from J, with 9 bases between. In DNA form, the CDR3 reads TGTGCCAGCAGCTTGACAGGCCTTGGGGCCAACGTCCTGACTTTC. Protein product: CASSLTGLGANVLTF. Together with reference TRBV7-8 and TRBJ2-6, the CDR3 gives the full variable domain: GAGVSQSPRYKVAKRGQDVALRCDPISGHVSLFWYQQALGQGPEFLTYFQNEAQLDKSGLPSDRFFAERPEGSVSTLKIQRTQQEDSAVYLCASSLTGLGANVLTFGAGSRLTVL.

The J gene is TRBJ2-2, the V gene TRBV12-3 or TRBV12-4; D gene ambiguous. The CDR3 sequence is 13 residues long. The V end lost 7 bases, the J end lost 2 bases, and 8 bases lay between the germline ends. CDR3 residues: CASNQINTGELFF. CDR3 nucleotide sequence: TGTGCCAGCAACCAAATCAACACCGGGGAGCTGTTTTTT.

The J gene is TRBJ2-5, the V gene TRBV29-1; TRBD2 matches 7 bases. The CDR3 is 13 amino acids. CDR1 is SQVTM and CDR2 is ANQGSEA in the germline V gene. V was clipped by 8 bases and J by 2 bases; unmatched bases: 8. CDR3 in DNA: TGCAGCCTATGGGGGGGTCTTCAAGAGACCCAGTACTTC. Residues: CSLWGGLQETQYF.

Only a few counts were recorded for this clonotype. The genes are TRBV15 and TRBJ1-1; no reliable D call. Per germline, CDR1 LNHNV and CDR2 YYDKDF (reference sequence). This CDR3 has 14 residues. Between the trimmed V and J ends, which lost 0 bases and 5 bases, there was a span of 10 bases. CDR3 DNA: TGTGCCACCAGCAGAGATTTCGGGAATACTGAAGCTTTCTTT. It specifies CATSRDFGNTEAFF.

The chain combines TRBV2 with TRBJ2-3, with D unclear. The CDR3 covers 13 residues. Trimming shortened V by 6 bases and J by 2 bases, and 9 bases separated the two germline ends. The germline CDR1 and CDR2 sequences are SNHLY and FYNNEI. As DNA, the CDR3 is TGTGCCAGCAGCGAGGCGACCACAGATACGCAGTATTTT. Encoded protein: CASSEATTDTQYF.

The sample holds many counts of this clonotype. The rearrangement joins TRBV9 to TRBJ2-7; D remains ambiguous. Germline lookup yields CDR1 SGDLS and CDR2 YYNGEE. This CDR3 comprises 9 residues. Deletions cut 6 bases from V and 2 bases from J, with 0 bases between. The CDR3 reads CASTYEQYF. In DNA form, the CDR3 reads TGTGCCAGCACCTACGAGCAGTACTTC.

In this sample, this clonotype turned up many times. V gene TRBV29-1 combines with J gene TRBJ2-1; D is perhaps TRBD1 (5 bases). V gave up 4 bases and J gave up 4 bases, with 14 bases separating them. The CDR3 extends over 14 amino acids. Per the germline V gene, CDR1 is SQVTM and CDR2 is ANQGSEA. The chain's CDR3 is CSVVGTGPYNEQFF. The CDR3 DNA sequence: TGCAGCGTTGTTGGTACAGGCCCGTACAATGAGCAGTTCTTC.

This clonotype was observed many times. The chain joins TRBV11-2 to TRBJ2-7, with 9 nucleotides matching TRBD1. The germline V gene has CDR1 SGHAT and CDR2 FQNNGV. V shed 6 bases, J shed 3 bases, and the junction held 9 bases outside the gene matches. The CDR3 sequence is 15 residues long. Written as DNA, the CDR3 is TGTGCCAGCAGGACCTTCCGGGACAGGGACTACGAGCAGTACTTC. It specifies CASRTFRDRDYEQYF. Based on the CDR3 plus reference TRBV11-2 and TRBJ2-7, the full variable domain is EAGVAQSPRYKIIEKRQSVAFWCNPISGHATLYWYQQILGQGPKLLIQFQNNGVVDDSQLPKDRFSAERLKGVDSTLKIQPAKLEDSAVYLCASRTFRDRDYEQYFGPGTRLTVT.

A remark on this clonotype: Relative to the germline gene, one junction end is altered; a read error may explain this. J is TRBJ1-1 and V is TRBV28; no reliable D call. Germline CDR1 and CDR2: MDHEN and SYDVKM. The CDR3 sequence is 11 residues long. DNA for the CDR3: TGCGCCATCAGTAACAGTGGAAGAGCTTTCTTT. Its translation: CAISNSGRAFF.

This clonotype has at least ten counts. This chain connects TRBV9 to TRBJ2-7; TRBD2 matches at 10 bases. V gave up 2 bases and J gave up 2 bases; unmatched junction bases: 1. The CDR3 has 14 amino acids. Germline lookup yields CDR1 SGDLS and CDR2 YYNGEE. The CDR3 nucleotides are TGTGCCAGCAGCGTTACTAGCGGGACCTACGAGCAGTACTTC. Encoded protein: CASSVTSGTYEQYF.

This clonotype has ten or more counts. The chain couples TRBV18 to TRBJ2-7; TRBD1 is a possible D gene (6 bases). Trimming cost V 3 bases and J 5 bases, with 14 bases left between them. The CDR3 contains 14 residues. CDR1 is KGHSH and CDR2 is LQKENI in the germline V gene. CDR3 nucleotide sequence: TGTGCCAGCTCACCCACGGGACACCCGGACGAGCAGTACTTC. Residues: CASSPTGHPDEQYF. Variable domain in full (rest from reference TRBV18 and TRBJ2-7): NAGVMQNPRHLVRRRGQEARLRCSPMKGHSHVYWYRQLPEEGLKFMVYLQKENIIDESGMPKERFSAEFPKEGPSILRIQQVVRGDSAAYFCASSPTGHPDEQYFGPGTRLTVT.

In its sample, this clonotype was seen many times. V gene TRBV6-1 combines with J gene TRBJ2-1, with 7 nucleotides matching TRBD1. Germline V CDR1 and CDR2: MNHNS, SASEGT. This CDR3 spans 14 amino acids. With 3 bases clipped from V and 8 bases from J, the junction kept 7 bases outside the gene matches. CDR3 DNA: TGTGCCAGCAGTGACCCCGACAGGGTCCATGAGCAGTTCTTC. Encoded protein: CASSDPDRVHEQFF.

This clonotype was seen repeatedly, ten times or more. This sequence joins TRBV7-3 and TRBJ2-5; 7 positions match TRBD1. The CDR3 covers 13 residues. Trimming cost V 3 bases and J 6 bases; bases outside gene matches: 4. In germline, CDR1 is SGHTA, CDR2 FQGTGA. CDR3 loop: CASSLRQGKTQYF. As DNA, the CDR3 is TGTGCCAGCAGCTTGAGACAGGGAAAGACCCAGTACTTC. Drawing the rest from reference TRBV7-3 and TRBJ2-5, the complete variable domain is GAGVSQTPSNKVTEKGKYVELRCDPISGHTALYWYRQSLGQGPEFLIYFQGTGAADDSGLPNDRFFAVRPEGSVSTLKIQRTERGDSAVYLCASSLRQGKTQYFGPGTRLLVL.

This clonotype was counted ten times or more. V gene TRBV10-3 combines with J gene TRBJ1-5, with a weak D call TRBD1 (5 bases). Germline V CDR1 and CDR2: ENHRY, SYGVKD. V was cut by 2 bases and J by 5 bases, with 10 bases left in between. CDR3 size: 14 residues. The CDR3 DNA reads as TGTGCCATCAGTGAGATGTCAGGGTATCAGCCCCAGCATTTT. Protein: CAISEMSGYQPQHF.

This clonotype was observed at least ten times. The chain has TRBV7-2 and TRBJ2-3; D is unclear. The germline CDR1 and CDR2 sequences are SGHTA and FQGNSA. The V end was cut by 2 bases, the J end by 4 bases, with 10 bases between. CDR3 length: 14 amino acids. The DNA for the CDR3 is TGTGCCAGCAGCTTACTCAGTCTCGCAGATACGCAGTATTTT. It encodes CASSLLSLADTQYF.